The text below deals with one TCR beta chain. Its antigen is undetermined. cDNA molecules, individually, were tagged with unique molecular identifiers. TCRdb fed the 5' RACE reads into MiXCR, producing one record per CDR3 protein. The repertoire has tens of thousands of distinct CDR3 sequences, 10% to 15% of them found once; the top ten carry about 6.5%. This entry comes from a study of early T cells in non-severe SARS-CoV-2 infection. General observations from the study: Private and CD4 specificities were missed by VDJdb matching, which favored anti-spike CD8 responses.

The CDR3 totals 15 residues. CDR1 and CDR2 (germline): SGHRS, YFSETQ. The junction had 2 bases not matched to a gene; V was cut back by 3 bases and J by 2 bases. The sequence came from an adult who was a healthcare worker with PCR-confirmed SARS-CoV-2 infection or an uninfected control (not recorded which). The J gene is TRBJ1-6, the V gene TRBV5-1, with 7 bases aligning to TRBD1. The sequencing sample was made of whole blood. As DNA, the CDR3 is TGCGCCAGCAGCTCCGGGACAGCCTATAATTCACCCCTCCACTTT. Translating it yields CASSSGTAYNSPLHF.